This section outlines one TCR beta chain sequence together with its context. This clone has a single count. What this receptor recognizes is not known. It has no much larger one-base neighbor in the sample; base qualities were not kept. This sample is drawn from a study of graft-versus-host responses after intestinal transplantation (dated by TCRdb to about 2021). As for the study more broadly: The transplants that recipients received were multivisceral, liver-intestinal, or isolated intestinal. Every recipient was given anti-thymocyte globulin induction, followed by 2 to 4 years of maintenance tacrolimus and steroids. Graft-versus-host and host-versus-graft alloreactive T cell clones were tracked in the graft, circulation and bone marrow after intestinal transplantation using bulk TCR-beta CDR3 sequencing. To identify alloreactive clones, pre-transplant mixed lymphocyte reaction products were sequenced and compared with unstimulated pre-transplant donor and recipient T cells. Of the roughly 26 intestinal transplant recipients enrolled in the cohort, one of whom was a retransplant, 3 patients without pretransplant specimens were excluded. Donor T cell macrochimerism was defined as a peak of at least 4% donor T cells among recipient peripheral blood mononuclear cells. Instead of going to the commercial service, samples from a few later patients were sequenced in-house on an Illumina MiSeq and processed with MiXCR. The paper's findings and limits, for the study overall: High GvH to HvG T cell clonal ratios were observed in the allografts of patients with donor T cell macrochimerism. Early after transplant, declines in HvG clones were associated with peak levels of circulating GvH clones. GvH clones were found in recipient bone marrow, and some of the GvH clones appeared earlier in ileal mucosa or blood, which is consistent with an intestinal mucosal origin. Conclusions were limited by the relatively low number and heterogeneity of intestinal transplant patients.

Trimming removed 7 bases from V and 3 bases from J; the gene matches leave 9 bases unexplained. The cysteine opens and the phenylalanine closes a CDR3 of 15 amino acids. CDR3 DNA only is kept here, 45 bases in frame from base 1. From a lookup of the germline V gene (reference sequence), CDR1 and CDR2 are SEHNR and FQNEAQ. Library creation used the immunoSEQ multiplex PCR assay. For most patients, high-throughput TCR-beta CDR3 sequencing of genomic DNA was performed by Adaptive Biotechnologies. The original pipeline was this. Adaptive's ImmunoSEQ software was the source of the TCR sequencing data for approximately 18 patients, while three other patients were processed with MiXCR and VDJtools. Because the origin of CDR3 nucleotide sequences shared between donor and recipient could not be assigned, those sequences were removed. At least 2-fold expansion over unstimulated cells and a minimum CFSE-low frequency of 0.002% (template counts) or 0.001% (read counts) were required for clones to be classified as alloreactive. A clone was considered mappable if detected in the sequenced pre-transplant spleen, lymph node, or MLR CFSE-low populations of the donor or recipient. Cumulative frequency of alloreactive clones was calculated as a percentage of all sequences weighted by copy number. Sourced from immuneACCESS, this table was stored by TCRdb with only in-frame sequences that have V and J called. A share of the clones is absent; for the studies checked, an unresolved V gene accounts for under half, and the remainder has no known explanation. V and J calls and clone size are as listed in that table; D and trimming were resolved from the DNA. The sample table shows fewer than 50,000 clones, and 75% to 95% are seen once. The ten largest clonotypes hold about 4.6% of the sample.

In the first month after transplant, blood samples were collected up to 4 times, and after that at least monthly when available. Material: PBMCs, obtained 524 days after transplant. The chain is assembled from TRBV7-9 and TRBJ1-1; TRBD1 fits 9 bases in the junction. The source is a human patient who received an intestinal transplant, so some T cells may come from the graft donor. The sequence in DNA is TGTGCCAGCAAAGACACAGGGGGCGCGGACACTGAAGCTTTCTTT. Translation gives CASKDTGGADTEAFF.